This entry lists 6 T cell receptor beta chains sequenced from one sample in a study of blood T cell repertoires in COVID-19 (dated by TCRdb to 2020 to 2022). Library method: the immunoSEQ multiplex PCR assay. TCRdb carries this immuneACCESS record with in-frame sequences only. Its versions omit some clonotypes, under half of them owing to an unresolved V gene in the studies checked, with the rest unexplained. The sample has a few hundred thousand clones on record, about 92% of them singletons. Clones ranked in the top ten supply around 20% of the sample. What was sequenced was PBMCs or T cells enriched from blood (not recorded which). These receptors were taken from a woman in her twenties or thirties who had recovered from COVID-19.

The gene calls are TRBV7-2 and TRBJ2-1; TRBD2 aligns across 11 bases. CDR3 size: 15 residues. Germline loops: CDR1 SGHTA, CDR2 FQGNSA. The V segment lost 1 base and the J segment 7 bases; nucleotides outside the gene matches: 3. The CDR3 DNA reads TGTGCCAGCAGCTTAGAACTAGCGGGAGATAATGAGCAGTTCTTC. Its protein is CASSLELAGDNEQFF.

The V and J genes are TRBV19 and TRBJ2-5; D may be TRBD2 (6 bases). CDR1 and CDR2 from the germline V gene are LNHDA and SQIVND (reference sequence). The CDR3 spans 15 residues. Trimming left V 4 bases short and J 5 bases short, with 17 bases between. The CDR3 DNA reads as TGTGCCAGTAGTACGGGGGATTCCGGCGGGGAGACCCAGTACTTC. Encoded protein: CASSTGDSGGETQYF.

This clone has a single count. This chain's CDR3 is CASSQGGQGVSGNTIYF. The DNA for the CDR3 is TGTGCCAGCAGCCAAGGCGGACAGGGCGTCTCTGGAAACACCATATATTTT. This chain links TRBV3-1 (or the pseudogene TRBV3-2) with TRBJ1-3; TRBD1 matches at 8 bases. CDR1 is LGHDT and CDR2 is YNNKEL in the germline V gene (reference sequence). CDR3 size: 17 residues. The V gene end was trimmed by 1 base and the J gene end by 0 bases; junction bases not matched to a gene: 5.

V and J are TRBV7-2 and TRBJ2-2; 9 nucleotides line up with TRBD1. This CDR3 spans 17 amino acids. Per the germline V gene, CDR1 is SGHTA and CDR2 is FQGNSA. The V segment lost 5 bases and the J segment 6 bases; nucleotides outside the gene matches: 13. The CDR3 reads CASSQTRDRANAGELFF. The CDR3 DNA follows: TGTGCCAGCAGCCAAACGAGGGACAGGGCGAATGCCGGGGAGCTGTTTTTT.

This clone was detected only a few times. The J gene is TRBJ2-3, the V gene TRBV7-2; possibly TRBD2 for D (5 bases). V gave up 2 bases and J gave up 5 bases, with 11 bases separating them. CDR1 SGHTA and CDR2 FQGNSA come from the germline V gene. The CDR3 totals 14 residues. CDR3 sequence reads: CASSLPVLEDTQYF. CDR3 sequence (DNA): TGTGCCAGCAGCTTACCCGTACTAGAAGATACGCAGTATTTT.

V and J are TRBV3-1 (or the pseudogene TRBV3-2) and TRBJ2-5; 10 positions agree with TRBD2. Trimming took 8 bases from V and 4 from J; bases not matched to a gene: 7. This CDR3 is 14 amino acids long. Looked up from germline, CDR1 is LGHDT and CDR2 is YNNKEL (reference sequence). In nucleotides, the CDR3 is TGTGCCAGCCTCGGGCGACTAGCGGGAGAGACCCAGTACTTC. As protein: CASLGRLAGETQYF.